Described below is a single TCR beta chain sequence and its context. What it binds is unknown. This specimen comes from a study of cytomegalovirus exposure and HLA in healthy donors. For the study at large: Membership in the Caucasian-associated ancestry cluster was found for 75% to 90% of nearly 400 genotyped donors. Overall study findings and caveats: HLA-A and HLA-B allele assignments for most subjects were reportedly predicted accurately using TCR beta sequences.

PCR involved 60 Vbeta and 13 Jbeta primers. Clones were sequenced by immunoSEQ multiplex PCR, and TCRdb holds only the in-frame ones, with some missing. This sample yields roughly 290,000 clones, of which about four fifths are seen a single time; 0.3% belongs to the top ten. Germline-derived CDR1 and CDR2 are MDHEN and SYDVKM. The CDR3 extends over 19 amino acids. V lost 0 bases, J lost 6 bases, and 12 bases stayed unmatched. This clonotype was obtained from a girl aged 2-10 years in good health and CMV-seronegative. This chain uses TRBV28 with TRBJ2-1; TRBD2 agrees at 12 bases. Sequencing used PBMCs. The CDR3 protein is CASSLCGLAGGPSINEQFF. In nucleotides, the CDR3 is TGTGCCAGCAGTTTATGCGGGCTAGCGGGGGGGCCTTCAATCAATGAGCAGTTCTTC.